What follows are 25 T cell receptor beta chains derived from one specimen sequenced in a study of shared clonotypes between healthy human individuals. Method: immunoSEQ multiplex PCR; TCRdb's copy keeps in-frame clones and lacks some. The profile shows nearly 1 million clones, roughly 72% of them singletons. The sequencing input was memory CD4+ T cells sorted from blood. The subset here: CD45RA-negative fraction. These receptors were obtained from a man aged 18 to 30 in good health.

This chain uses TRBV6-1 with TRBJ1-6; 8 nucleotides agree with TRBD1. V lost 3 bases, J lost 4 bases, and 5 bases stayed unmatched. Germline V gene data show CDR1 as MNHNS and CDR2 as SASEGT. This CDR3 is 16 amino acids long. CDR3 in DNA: TGTGCCAGCAGTGATACAGGGGGGTTGTATAATTCACCCCTCCACTTT. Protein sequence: CASSDTGGLYNSPLHF.

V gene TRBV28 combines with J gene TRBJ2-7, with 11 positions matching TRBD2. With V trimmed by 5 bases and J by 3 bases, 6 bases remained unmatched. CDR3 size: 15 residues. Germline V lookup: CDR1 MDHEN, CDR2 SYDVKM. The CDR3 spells CASSAGTSGLYEQYF. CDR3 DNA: TGTGCCAGCAGTGCCGGGACTAGCGGCCTCTACGAGCAGTACTTC.

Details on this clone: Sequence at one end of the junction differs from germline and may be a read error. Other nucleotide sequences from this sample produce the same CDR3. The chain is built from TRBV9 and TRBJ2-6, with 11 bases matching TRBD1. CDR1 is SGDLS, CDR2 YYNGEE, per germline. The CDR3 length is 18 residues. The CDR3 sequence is CASSPPWTGGTGANVLTF. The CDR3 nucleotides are TGTGCCAGCAGCCCCCCTTGGACAGGGGGCACTGGGGCCAACGTCTTGACTTTC.

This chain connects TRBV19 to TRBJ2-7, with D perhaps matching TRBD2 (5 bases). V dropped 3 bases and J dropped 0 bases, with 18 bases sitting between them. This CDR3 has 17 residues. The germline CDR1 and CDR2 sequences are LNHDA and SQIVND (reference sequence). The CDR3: CASSITPVRAVSYEQYF. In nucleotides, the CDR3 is TGTGCCAGTAGTATTACCCCCGTGCGGGCGGTCTCCTACGAGCAGTACTTC.

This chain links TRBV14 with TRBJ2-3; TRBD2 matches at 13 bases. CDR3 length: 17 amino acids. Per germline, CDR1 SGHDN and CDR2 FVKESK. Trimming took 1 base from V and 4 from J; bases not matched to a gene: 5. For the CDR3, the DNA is TGTGCCAGCAGCCAAGGCAGGACTAGCGGGAGCTCAGATACGCAGTATTTT. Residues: CASSQGRTSGSSDTQYF.

The CDR3 sequence: CASARAGANYEQYF. In DNA form, the CDR3 reads TGTGCCAGCGCTCGGGCGGGGGCGAACTACGAGCAGTACTTC. This rearrangement joins TRBV18 to TRBJ2-7, with D possibly being TRBD2 (7 bases). V was pared by 8 bases and J by 3 bases, with 17 bases between. This CDR3 has 14 residues. Germline-derived CDR1 and CDR2 are KGHSH and LQKENI.

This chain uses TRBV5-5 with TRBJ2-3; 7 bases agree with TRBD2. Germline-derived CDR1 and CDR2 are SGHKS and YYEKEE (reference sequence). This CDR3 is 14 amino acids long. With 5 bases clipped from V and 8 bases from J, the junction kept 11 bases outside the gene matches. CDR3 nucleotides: TGTGCCAGCAGAGAAAGCGGGACGGGTGGTACGCAGTATTTT. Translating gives CASRESGTGGTQYF.

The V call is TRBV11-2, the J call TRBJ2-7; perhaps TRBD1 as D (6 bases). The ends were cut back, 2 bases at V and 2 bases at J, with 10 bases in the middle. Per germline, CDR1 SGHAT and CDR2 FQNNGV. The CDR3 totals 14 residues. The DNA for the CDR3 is TGTGCCAGCAGCTTATGGGGGCCTACCTACGAGCAGTACTTC. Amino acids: CASSLWGPTYEQYF.

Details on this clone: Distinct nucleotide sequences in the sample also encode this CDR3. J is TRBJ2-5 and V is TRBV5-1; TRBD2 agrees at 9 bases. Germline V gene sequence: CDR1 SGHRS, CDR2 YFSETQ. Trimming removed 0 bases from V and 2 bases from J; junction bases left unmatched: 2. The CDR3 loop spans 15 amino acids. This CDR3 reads CASSLGSGGQETQYF. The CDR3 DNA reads TGCGCCAGCAGCTTGGGTAGCGGGGGACAAGAGACCCAGTACTTC.

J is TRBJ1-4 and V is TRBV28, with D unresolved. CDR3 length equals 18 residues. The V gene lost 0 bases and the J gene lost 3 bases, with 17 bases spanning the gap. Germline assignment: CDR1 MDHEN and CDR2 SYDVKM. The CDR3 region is CASSLCPPQKPPNEKLFF. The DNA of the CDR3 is TGTGCCAGCAGTTTATGCCCCCCTCAAAAGCCCCCTAATGAAAAACTGTTTTTT.

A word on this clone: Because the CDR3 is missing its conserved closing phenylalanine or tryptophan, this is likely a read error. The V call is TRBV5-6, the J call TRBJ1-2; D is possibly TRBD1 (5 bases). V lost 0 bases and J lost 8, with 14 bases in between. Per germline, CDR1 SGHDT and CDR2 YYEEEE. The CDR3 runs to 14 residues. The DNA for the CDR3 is TGTGCCAGCAGCTTGGTTCGGCAGGGAGGAGGCTACACCCTC. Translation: CASSLVRQGGGYTL.

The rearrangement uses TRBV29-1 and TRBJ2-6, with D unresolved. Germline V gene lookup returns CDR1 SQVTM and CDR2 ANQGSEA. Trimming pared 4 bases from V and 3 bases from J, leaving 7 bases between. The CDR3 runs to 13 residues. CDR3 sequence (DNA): TGCAGCGTTGGTCGGAATGGGGCCAACGTCCTGACTTTC. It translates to CSVGRNGANVLTF. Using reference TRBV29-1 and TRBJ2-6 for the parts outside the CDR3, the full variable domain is SAVISQKPSRDICQRGTSLTIQCQVDSQVTMMFWYRQQPGQSLTLIATANQGSEATYESGFVIDKFPISRPNLTFSTLTVSNMSPEDSSIYLCSVGRNGANVLTFGAGSRLTVL.

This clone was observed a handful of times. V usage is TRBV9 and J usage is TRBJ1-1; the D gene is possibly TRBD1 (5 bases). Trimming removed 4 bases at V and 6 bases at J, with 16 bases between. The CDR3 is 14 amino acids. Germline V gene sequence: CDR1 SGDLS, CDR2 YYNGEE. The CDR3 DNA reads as TGTGCCAGCAGCCCCCTCAGCGCGGGACCTGAAGCTTTCTTT. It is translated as CASSPLSAGPEAFF. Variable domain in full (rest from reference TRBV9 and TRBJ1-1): DSGVTQTPKHLITATGQRVTLRCSPRSGDLSVYWYQQSLDQGLQFLIQYYNGEERAKGNILERFSAQQFPDLHSELNLSSLELGDSALYFCASSPLSAGPEAFFGQGTRLTVV.

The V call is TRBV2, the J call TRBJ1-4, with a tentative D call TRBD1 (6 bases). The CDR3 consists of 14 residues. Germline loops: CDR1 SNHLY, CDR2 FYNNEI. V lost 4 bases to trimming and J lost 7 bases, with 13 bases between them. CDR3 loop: CASSAGALGEKLFF. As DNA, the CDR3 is TGTGCCAGCAGTGCAGGGGCGCTGGGTGAAAAACTGTTTTTT.

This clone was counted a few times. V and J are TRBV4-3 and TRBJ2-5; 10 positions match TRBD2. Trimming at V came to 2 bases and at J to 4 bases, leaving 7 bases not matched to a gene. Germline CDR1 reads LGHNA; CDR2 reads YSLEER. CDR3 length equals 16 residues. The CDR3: CASSQRASGSGETQYF. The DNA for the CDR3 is TGCGCCAGCAGCCAAAGGGCTAGCGGGAGTGGAGAGACCCAGTACTTC.

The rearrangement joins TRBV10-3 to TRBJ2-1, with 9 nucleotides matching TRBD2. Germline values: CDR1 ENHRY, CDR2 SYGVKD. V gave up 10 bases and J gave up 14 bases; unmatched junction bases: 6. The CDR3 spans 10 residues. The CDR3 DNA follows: TGTGCCAGAACTAGCGGGTCGGAGTTCTTC. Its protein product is CARTSGSEFF.

The CDR3 region has the DNA TGTGCCAGCATCGACGCAGGGGGATATGGCTACACCTTC. Translation: CASIDAGGYGYTF. V gene TRBV11-2 combines with J gene TRBJ1-2; TRBD1 matches 7 bases. Germline CDR1 SGHAT, CDR2 FQNNGV. The CDR3 sequence is 13 residues long. J gave up 5 bases and V 7 bases, and 7 bases lay outside the gene matches.

The CDR3 region has the DNA TGTGCCAGCAGCCGGGACTTATCAGATACGCAGTATTTT. As protein: CASSRDLSDTQYF. The chain joins TRBV4-2 to TRBJ2-3, with D possibly matching TRBD2 (6 bases). The CDR3 loop spans 13 amino acids. V lost 4 bases to trimming and J lost 4 bases, with 9 bases between them. CDR1 and CDR2 (germline): LGHNA, YNFKEQ.

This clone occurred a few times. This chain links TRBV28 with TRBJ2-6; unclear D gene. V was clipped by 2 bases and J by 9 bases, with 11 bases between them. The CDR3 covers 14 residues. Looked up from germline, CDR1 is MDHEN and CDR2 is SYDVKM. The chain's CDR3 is CASSLASIGNVLTF. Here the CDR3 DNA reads TGTGCCAGCAGTTTAGCATCGATCGGCAACGTCCTGACTTTC.

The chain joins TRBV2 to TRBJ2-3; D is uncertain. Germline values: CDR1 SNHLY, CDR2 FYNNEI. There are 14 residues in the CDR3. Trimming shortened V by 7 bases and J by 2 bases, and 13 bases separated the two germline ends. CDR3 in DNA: TGTGCCAGCAAGGACCACTCGAACACAGATACGCAGTATTTT. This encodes CASKDHSNTDTQYF.

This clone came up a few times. The CDR3, as DNA: TGTGCCAGCGGGATGACAGGGTCTGGGACCTTC. It is translated as CASGMTGSGTF. The J gene is TRBJ1-2, the V gene TRBV2; 7 bases are shared with TRBD1. The CDR3 totals 11 residues. Germline V gives CDR1 SNHLY, CDR2 FYNNEI. V dropped 8 bases and J dropped 14; count of bases not matched to a gene: 11.

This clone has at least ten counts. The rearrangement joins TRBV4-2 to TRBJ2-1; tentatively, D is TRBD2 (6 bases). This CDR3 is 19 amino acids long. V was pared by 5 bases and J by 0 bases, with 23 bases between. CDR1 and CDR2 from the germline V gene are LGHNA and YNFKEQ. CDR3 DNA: TGTGCCAGCAGCTACGACTTTAGGTACCGGGAGAGCTCCTACAATGAGCAGTTCTTC. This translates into CASSYDFRYRESSYNEQFF.

CDR3 in DNA: TGTGCCAGCAGTGACTCAGGGGGCAATCAGCCCCAGCATTTT. Its translation: CASSDSGGNQPQHF. The chain employs TRBV6-1 and TRBJ1-5, with D maybe TRBD1 (6 bases). The CDR3 covers 14 residues. The germline V and J ends were trimmed by 3 bases and 2 bases, with 8 bases remaining between them. CDR1 is MNHNS, CDR2 SASEGT, per germline.

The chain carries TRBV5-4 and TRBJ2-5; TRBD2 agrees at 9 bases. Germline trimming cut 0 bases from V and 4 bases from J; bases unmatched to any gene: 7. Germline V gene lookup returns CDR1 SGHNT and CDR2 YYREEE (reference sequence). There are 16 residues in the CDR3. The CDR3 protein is CASSLVLAGEVETQYF. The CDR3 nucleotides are TGTGCCAGCAGCTTGGTGTTAGCGGGAGAGGTAGAGACCCAGTACTTC.

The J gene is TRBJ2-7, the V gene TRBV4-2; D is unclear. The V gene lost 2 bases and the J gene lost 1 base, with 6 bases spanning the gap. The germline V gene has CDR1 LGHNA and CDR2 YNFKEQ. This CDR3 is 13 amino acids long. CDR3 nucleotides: TGTGCCAGCAGCCAACCCTCGTCCTACGAGCAGTACTTC. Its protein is CASSQPSSYEQYF.